A selection of T cell receptor beta chains follows, all from one sample in a study of blood T cell repertoires in COVID-19. Sequencing was performed with immunoSEQ multiplex PCR; in TCRdb, only in-frame clones are kept and a portion is missing. The sample lists just over 300,000 clones, roughly 90% seen once, with 1.8% in the top ten. The specimen was peripheral blood. The receptors were sampled from a young woman with COVID-19, enrolled during active disease. Both conserved end residues are part of each CDR3. D genes are given only for firm matches. Expanded clones are given a class, and other clones once, few, many or no size at all.

D gene	V gene	J gene	clone size	CDR3 DNA	CDR3 protein
-	TRBV5-1	TRBJ2-2	-	TGCGCCAGCAGCTTTGCCAGGGAAGCCCCTCGTGCCGGGGAGCTGTTTTTT	CASSFAREAPRAGELFF
-	TRBV11-3	TRBJ2-5	-	TGTGCCAGCAGCACCCGGACCAGCGGTGGAGAGACCCAGTACTTC	CASSTRTSGGETQYF
-	TRBV5-4	TRBJ2-7	-	TGTGCCAGCAGCCGGGTGCAGGGTGTGGGGGAGCAGTACTTC	CASSRVQGVGEQYF
TRBD2	TRBV5-1	TRBJ2-7	-	TGCGCCAGCAGCGGGCCGGGACTAGCGGGGGGATCCTACGAGCAGTACTTC	CASSGPGLAGGSYEQYF
TRBD1	TRBV7-9	TRBJ2-7	-	TGTGCCAGCAGCTCCCGGGACAGCCCTTACGAGCAGTACTTC	CASSSRDSPYEQYF
TRBD2	TRBV6-5	TRBJ2-1	-	TGTGCCAGCACCACGGGGGGGGGCCATCTCAGAGAGCAGTTCTTC	CASTTGGGHLREQFF
-	TRBV12-2	TRBJ1-1	once	TGTGCAAGTCCCCCTAGGTTCGGTCCCTCGGCCCTGAACACTGAAGCTTTCTTT	CASPPRFGPSALNTEAFF
-	TRBV18	TRBJ1-2	few	TGTGCCAGCTCACCAGGGAGTAATGATGGCTACACCTTC	CASSPGSNDGYTF
-	TRBV27	TRBJ1-6	-	TGTGCCAGCAGTCCTCTTGACAGTAGTAGGGATTCACCCCTCCACTTT	CASSPLDSSRDSPLHF
-	TRBV19	TRBJ2-2	-	TGTGCCAGTACCTGGGGAGGGAACACCGGGGAGCTGTTTTTT	CASTWGGNTGELFF
-	TRBV6-5	TRBJ1-6	-	TGTGCCAGCAGTTACTCGAGGGGGGGTGGCTCACCCCTCCACTTT	CASSYSRGGGSPLHF
TRBD2	TRBV4-1	TRBJ2-3	-	TGCGCCAGCAGTCGCCAACTAGCGGGGGGGCTCACAGATACGCAGTATTTT	CASSRQLAGGLTDTQYF
TRBD1	TRBV19	TRBJ2-1	-	TGTGCCAGTAGTAAACAGGGGATTGGCTACAATGAGCAGTTCTTC	CASSKQGIGYNEQFF
-	TRBV6-6	TRBJ2-2	-	TGTGCCAGCAGTCCCCGGACTGTAAAGAACACCGGGGAGCTGTTTTTT	CASSPRTVKNTGELFF
-	TRBV18	TRBJ1-5	-	TGTGCCAGCTCACTAGACAGGTTCAATCAGCCCCAGCATTTT	CASSLDRFNQPQHF
-	TRBV6-2/TRBV6-3	TRBJ2-7	-	TGTGCCAGCAGTAGGGGCAGGTTATACGAGCAGTACTTC	CASSRGRLYEQYF
TRBD1	TRBV27	TRBJ1-6	-	TGTGCCAGCAGTGTCACCCCGGACAGGGCTAATTCACCCCTCCACTTT	CASSVTPDRANSPLHF
-	TRBV20-1	TRBJ1-5	-	TGCAGTGCTAGTCCACACACCTCAAATCAGCCCCAGCATTTT	CSASPHTSNQPQHF
TRBD1	TRBV7-9	TRBJ2-1	-	TGTGCCAGCAGCTTAGGGACAGGGTCTGCTGAGCAGTTCTTC	CASSLGTGSAEQFF
TRBD1	TRBV7-9	TRBJ1-2	-	TGTGCCAGCAGCTCAGGGACAGACAACTATGGCTACACCTTC	CASSSGTDNYGYTF
-	TRBV3-1/TRBV3-2	TRBJ2-1	few	TGTGCCAGCAGCCAAGCCGACGTGGCAGGGACCTACAATGAGCAGTTCTTC	CASSQADVAGTYNEQFF
TRBD2	TRBV7-2	TRBJ2-1	-	TGTGCCAGCAGCCAGACTAGCGGGCGCCATGAGCAGTTCTTC	CASSQTSGRHEQFF
-	TRBV27	TRBJ2-5	-	TGTGCCAGCAGCCGTAGGGCCATAGGGGGAGAGACCCAGTACTTC	CASSRRAIGGETQYF
-	TRBV2	TRBJ2-3	few	TGTGCCAGCAGTTATGAGGGCGAAGATACGCAGTATTTT	CASSYEGEDTQYF
-	TRBV6-6	TRBJ1-6	-	TGTGCCAGCAGGTCAGGACAGAAAACCTATAATTCACCCCTCCACTTT	CASRSGQKTYNSPLHF
TRBD1	TRBV19	TRBJ1-4	-	TGTGCCGCGCGTGGGACAGGGAATGAAAAACTGTTTTTT	CAARGTGNEKLFF
TRBD1	TRBV5-1	TRBJ1-1	-	TGCGCCAGCAGCTTGGGGACAGGGATGAACACTGAAGCTTTCTTT	CASSLGTGMNTEAFF
TRBD2	TRBV6-2/TRBV6-3	TRBJ2-1	-	TGTGCCAGCAGTTACTCGCGGGGGAGCTCCTACAATGAGCAGTTCTTC	CASSYSRGSSYNEQFF
-	TRBV7-9	TRBJ1-6	few	TGTGCCAGCAGCCCCCTGTCTAAGGCGGGGCCCCTCCACTTT	CASSPLSKAGPLHF
-	TRBV21-1	TRBJ1-3	-	-	CASSPHGGFGSGNTIYF
TRBD2	TRBV5-4	TRBJ2-3	-	TGTGCCAGCAGGTCCGGGACTAGCGGCGGCACAGATACGCAGTATTTT	CASRSGTSGGTDTQYF
TRBD1	TRBV27	TRBJ1-2	-	TGTGCCAGCAGCTCCAGGACAGGGGTAGGCTACACCTTC	CASSSRTGVGYTF
TRBD1	TRBV7-2	TRBJ2-7	-	TGTGCCAGCAGCTTCGGGACAGGGGGCTACGAGCAGTACTTC	CASSFGTGGYEQYF
-	TRBV30	TRBJ2-3	-	TGTGCCTGGGATCAGGGGCATGGGGATACGCAGTATTTT	CAWDQGHGDTQYF
-	TRBV27	TRBJ1-2	-	TGTGCCAGCAGTTTAATGGGGGGGCGCTCCTATGGCTACACCTTC	CASSLMGGRSYGYTF
-	TRBV19	TRBJ1-5	-	TGTGCCAGTAGGGGAAGGGGTAGCAATCAGCCCCAGCATTTT	CASRGRGSNQPQHF